Listed below are T cell receptor beta chains from one sample, sequenced in a study of blood T cell repertoires in COVID-19. TCRdb keeps only in-frame clones here, not all; method: immunoSEQ multiplex PCR. The table records tens of thousands of clones, roughly 80% of them present only once. Sequenced input: peripheral blood. The source is a woman older than 75 with active or convalescent COVID-19. Each CDR3 is given with its conserved first and last residue. Each record gives: V gene, J gene, clone size, D gene, CDR3 DNA, CDR3 protein. D genes are given only for firm matches. The listing skips clone size in some rows; elsewhere it reads once, few, many or a size class.

>TRBV28|TRBJ2-5|once|.
TGTGCCAGCAGTAAGGGGGGGACTGAAGAGACCCAGTACTTC
CASSKGGTEETQYF
>TRBV2|TRBJ2-5|.|TRBD2
TGTGCCAGCAGTGAAGGGACCCTAGCGGGGGGATCGTACGAGACCCAGTACTTC
CASSEGTLAGGSYETQYF
>TRBV18|TRBJ1-2|.|TRBD1
TGTGCCAGCTCACCACCGGATTTTGGGACAGGGTCTAACTATGGCTACACCTTC
CASSPPDFGTGSNYGYTF
>TRBV24-1|TRBJ2-5|.|.
TGTGCCACCAGTGATTCCGGGGTGGAGTTAGAGACCCAGTACTTC
CATSDSGVELETQYF
>TRBV4-3|TRBJ2-2|.|TRBD2
TGCGCCAGCAGCCAAGGACTAGCGGGGGGAGGGGAGCTGTTTTTT
CASSQGLAGGGELFF
>TRBV6-5|TRBJ1-4|.|.
TGTGCCAGCAGTTACTCGGGCCCTAATGAAAAACTGTTTTTT
CASSYSGPNEKLFF
>TRBV28|TRBJ1-1|.|.
TGTGCCAGCACCTTCCGGGGGGTTGGGGCTTTCTTT
CASTFRGVGAFF
>TRBV5-1|TRBJ2-2|.|.
TGCGCCAGCAGCTTGGCTGGTTCCGGCGGGGAGCTGTTTTTT
CASSLAGSGGELFF
>TRBV18|TRBJ2-3|.|TRBD1
TGTGCCAGCTCAGATGGGACAGGCCCCACAGATACGCAGTATTTT
CASSDGTGPTDTQYF
>TRBV2|TRBJ2-7|few|TRBD2
TGTGCCAGCTTAGGACTAGCGGTTTCCTACGAGCAGTACTTC
CASLGLAVSYEQYF
>TRBV3-1/TRBV3-2|TRBJ2-1|.|TRBD2
TGTGCCAGCAGCCAAGATCAACTAGCGGGGGGGTCCCTCTTCAATGAGCAGTTCTTC
CASSQDQLAGGSLFNEQFF
>TRBV6-5|TRBJ2-7|.|TRBD1
TGTGCCAGCAGTTTAGGACAGGCAGCCTACGAGCAGTACTTC
CASSLGQAAYEQYF
>TRBV19|TRBJ2-7|.|TRBD1
TGTGCCAGTAGTATAGCAACAGGGGGGACCCCCTACGAGCAGTACTTC
CASSIATGGTPYEQYF
>TRBV30|TRBJ2-2|.|.
TGTGCCTGGAACCGACAGGCCGGGGAGCTGTTTTTT
CAWNRQAGELFF
>TRBV27|TRBJ1-6|.|TRBD1
TGTGCCAGCAGTTTTGGGACAGGGTCCCGTTCACCCCTCCACTTT
CASSFGTGSRSPLHF
>TRBV7-8|TRBJ1-6|many|.
TGTGCCAGCAGCTTCGGGTCGGTGAATTCACCCCTCCACTTT
CASSFGSVNSPLHF
>TRBV4-2|TRBJ2-3|.|.
TGTGCCAGCAGCCAAGATGGGACGGGAGGCACAGATACGCAGTATTTT
CASSQDGTGGTDTQYF
>TRBV2|TRBJ2-4|.|.
TGTGCCAGCGGACTCCCCGGGCTAGCAGCAGCCAAAAACATTCAGTACTTC
CASGLPGLAAAKNIQYF
>TRBV6-4|TRBJ2-2|.|.
TGTGCCAGCAGTGTTCAGGGCACCGGGGAGCTGTTTTTT
CASSVQGTGELFF
>TRBV7-9|TRBJ1-2|.|.
TGTGCCAGCAGCTCATCAGGACTGGGAGGCTACTATGGCTACACCTTC
CASSSSGLGGYYGYTF
>TRBV14|TRBJ2-2|.|.
TGTGCCAGCAGCCAAGCATTAGCTGGGAACACCGGGGAGCTGTTTTTT
CASSQALAGNTGELFF
>TRBV12-5|TRBJ1-5|.|.
TGTGCTAGTGGCCCCAATAATCAGCCCCAGCATTTT
CASGPNNQPQHF
>TRBV5-6|TRBJ1-4|few|.
TGTGCCAGCAGCTTGGAACAGGGAGGGGAAAAACTGTTTTTT
CASSLEQGGEKLFF
>TRBV2|TRBJ1-5|.|.
TGTGCCAGCAGTGCGGAGACAGTCCATCAGCCCCAGCATTTT
CASSAETVHQPQHF
>TRBV12-5|TRBJ2-2|.|.
TGTGCTACCCGTAAAACTTCGGCCGGGGAGCTGTTTTTT
CATRKTSAGELFF
>TRBV5-1|TRBJ2-3|.|TRBD2
TGCGCCAGCTCCCCCCCTCAGCTAGCGGGAGGCACAGATACGCAGTATTTT
CASSPPQLAGGTDTQYF
>TRBV7-2|TRBJ2-7|.|.
TGTGCCAGCAGCTCATTGCAGGGGCGTGAGCAGTACTTC
CASSSLQGREQYF
>TRBV6-5|TRBJ2-1|.|TRBD2
TGTGCCAGCAGGCGATCTAGCGGGAGCTACAATGAGCAGTTCTTC
CASRRSSGSYNEQFF
>TRBV7-2|TRBJ2-2|once|.
TGTGCCAGCTCCTTTCAGGGTGCTGGCACCGGGGAGCTGTTTTTT
CASSFQGAGTGELFF
>TRBV7-2|TRBJ1-2|.|.
TGTGCCGAAAAGCCCGCCTCCCGTGGCTACACCTTC
CAEKPASRGYTF
>TRBV7-2|TRBJ2-3|.|TRBD2
TGTGCCAGCAGCACTAGCGGGAGCGCGACAGATACGCAGTATTTT
CASSTSGSATDTQYF
>TRBV6-4|TRBJ2-2|.|TRBD1
TGTGCCACTTCGGACAGGCCCCAACCTTCCGGGGAGCTGTTTTTT
CATSDRPQPSGELFF
>TRBV5-1|TRBJ1-4|.|.
TGCGCCAGCAGCCCCGGACAGCTTACTGAAAAACTGTTTTTT
CASSPGQLTEKLFF
>TRBV5-1|TRBJ2-1|.|TRBD2
TGCGCCAGCAGCTTGGTCGGTAGCGGGGGCAATGAGCAGTTCTTC
CASSLVGSGGNEQFF
>TRBV25-1|TRBJ2-1|few|TRBD2
TGTGCCAGCAGTGGGGCAGCGGGAGGGCCCGATGAGCAGTTCTTC
CASSGAAGGPDEQFF
>TRBV7-2|TRBJ2-3|.|TRBD2
TGTGCCAGCAGCTCCCGACTAGCGGGAGCCACAGATACGCAGTATTTT
CASSSRLAGATDTQYF
>TRBV30|TRBJ2-7|.|TRBD2
TGTGCCTGGAAGGGCGGGAGGTTGTACGAGCAGTACTTC
CAWKGGRLYEQYF
>TRBV7-3|TRBJ2-1|.|.
TGTGCCAGCAGCCCGGGGGTCCTATCCTACAATGAGCAGTTCTTC
CASSPGVLSYNEQFF